This T cell receptor beta chain was captured by sequencing in a study of cytomegalovirus exposure and HLA in healthy donors. Study-level points and caveats: Earlier analysis found most TCR beta V segments productive about 90% or about 30% of the time. Overall, roughly 160 TCR beta chains were annotated as cytomegalovirus-associated.

Concerning this clone itself: Antigen unknown.

PCR involved 60 Vbeta and 13 Jbeta primers. Using immunoSEQ multiplex PCR, the repertoire was profiled, and TCRdb retains in-frame clones only, with some absent. Here the sample spans under 150,000 clones, around four fifths being singletons. The sample taken for sequencing was PBMCs. This clonotype was obtained from a male donor in good health and CMV-seropositive.

The chain's CDR3 is CASSLGLAGEDEQYF. In DNA form, the CDR3 reads TGTGCCAGCAGCTTAGGTCTAGCGGGAGAGGACGAGCAGTACTTC. This chain connects TRBV7-2 to TRBJ2-7; 10 positions match TRBD2. Germline V gene data show CDR1 as SGHTA and CDR2 as FQGNSA. After removal of 1 base from V and 5 bases from J, the junction contained 5 bases not matched to a gene. The CDR3 is 15 residues long.